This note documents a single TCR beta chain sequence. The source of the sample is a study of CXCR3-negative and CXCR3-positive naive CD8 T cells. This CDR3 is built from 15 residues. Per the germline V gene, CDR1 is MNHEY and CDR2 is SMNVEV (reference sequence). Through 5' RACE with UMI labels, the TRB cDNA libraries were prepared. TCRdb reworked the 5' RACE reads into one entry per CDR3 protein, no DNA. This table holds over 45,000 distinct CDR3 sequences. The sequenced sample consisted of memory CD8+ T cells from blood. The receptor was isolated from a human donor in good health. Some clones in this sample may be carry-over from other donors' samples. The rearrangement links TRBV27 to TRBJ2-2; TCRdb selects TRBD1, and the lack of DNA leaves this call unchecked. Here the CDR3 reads CASRGQGAFTGELFF.